The present TCR beta chain was sequenced within a study of post-analysis software for immune sequencing data. Whole-study results and caveats: The study found TRBV5-6, TRBV5-1 and TRBV20-1 among five TRBV segments more frequent in patients than controls.

This clonotype has ten or more counts. Antigen unknown. The CDR3 has 13 residues. V trimming: 10 bases; J trimming: 0 bases; junction bases outside the gene matches: 6. Germline V gives CDR1 MNHEY, CDR2 SVGEGT. Each TCR beta cDNA library carried unique molecular identifiers. Roughly 0.5 million cDNA molecules were obtained from 1 to 10 million T cells. TCRdb called the PCR reads again in MiXCR, with one record for every CDR3 protein. Altogether fewer than 850,000 distinct CDR3 sequences are present, roughly 27% being singletons, with the ten largest covering around 0.56%. This sequence joins TRBV6-2 or TRBV6-3 and TRBJ2-7; 7 positions match TRBD2. This receptor was obtained from a girl aged 5-17 years with multiple sclerosis. Sequenced input: blood. CDR3 sequence: CATAGGSSYEQYF. The DNA of the CDR3 is TGTGCCACCGCGGGCGGGAGCTCCTACGAGCAGTACTTC.